This T cell receptor beta chain was obtained from a study of CD8 T cells in ankylosing spondylitis. As to this clonotype: Its antigen is not known.

From germline, CDR1 is GTSNPN and CDR2 SVGIG (reference sequence). The CDR3 contains 16 residues. Unmatched junction bases numbered 7, after V lost 0 bases and J lost 5 bases. As the method for making TCR beta libraries, quantitative 5'-RACE with molecular barcodes was used. MiXCR, run by TCRdb on the 5' RACE reads, gives a single entry per CDR3 protein. The repertoire holds about 800,000 distinct CDR3 sequences, with about 10% as singletons. General observations from the study: As reported, disease-linked clones showed significant enrichment in matched ankylosing spondylitis synovial fluid. Seemingly characteristic of ankylosing spondylitis blood was a TCR beta motif consisting of 7 or 8 highly homologous variants.

The clonotype comes from a male donor with ankylosing spondylitis. The sample taken for sequencing was blood, either unsorted or a sorted T cell fraction (not recorded which). The chain has TRBV30 and TRBJ2-4, with 10 bases fitting TRBD2. CDR3 sequence (DNA): TGTGCCTGGAGTGTTAGCGGGGGGCCTAAAGAAAACATTCAGTACTTC. The encoded protein is CAWSVSGGPKENIQYF.